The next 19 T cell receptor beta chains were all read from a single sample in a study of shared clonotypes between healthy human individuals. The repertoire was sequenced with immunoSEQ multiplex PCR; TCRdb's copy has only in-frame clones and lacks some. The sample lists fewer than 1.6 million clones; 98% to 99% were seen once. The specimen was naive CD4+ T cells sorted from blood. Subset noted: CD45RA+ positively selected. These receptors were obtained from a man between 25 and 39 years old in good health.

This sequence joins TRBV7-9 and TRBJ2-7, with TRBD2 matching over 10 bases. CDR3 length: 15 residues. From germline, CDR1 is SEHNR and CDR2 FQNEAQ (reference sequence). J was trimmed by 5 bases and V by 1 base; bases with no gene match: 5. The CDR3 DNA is TGTGCCAGCAGCTTAGGGGCTAGCGGGAGCCACGAGCAGTACTTC. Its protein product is CASSLGASGSHEQYF. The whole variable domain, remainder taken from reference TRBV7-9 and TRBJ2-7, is DTGVSQNPRHKITKRGQNVTFRCDPISEHNRLYWYRQTLGQGPEFLTYFQNEAQLEKSRLLSDRFSAERPKGSFSTLEIQRTEQGDSAMYLCASSLGASGSHEQYFGPGTRLTVT.

This CDR3 is CASSRIGTSLAYEQYF. CDR3 DNA sequence: TGTGCCAGCAGCCGAATCGGGACTAGCTTGGCCTACGAGCAGTACTTC. The V gene is TRBV11-2, the J gene TRBJ2-7; 9 bases match TRBD2. This CDR3 is 16 amino acids long. CDR1 and CDR2 (germline): SGHAT, FQNNGV. With 5 bases clipped from V and 2 bases from J, the junction kept 10 bases outside the gene matches.

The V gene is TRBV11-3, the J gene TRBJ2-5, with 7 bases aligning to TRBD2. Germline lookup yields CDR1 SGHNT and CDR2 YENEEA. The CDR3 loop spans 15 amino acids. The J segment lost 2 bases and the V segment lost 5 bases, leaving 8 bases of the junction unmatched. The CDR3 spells CASSRRGGSQETQYF. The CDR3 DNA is TGTGCCAGCAGCCGACGAGGCGGGAGTCAAGAGACCCAGTACTTC. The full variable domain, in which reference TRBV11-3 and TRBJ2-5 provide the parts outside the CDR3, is EAGVVQSPRYKIIEKKQPVAFWCNPISGHNTLYWYLQNLGQGPELLIRYENEEAVDDSQLPKDRFSAERLKGVDSTLKIQPAELGDSAVYLCASSRRGGSQETQYFGPGTRLLVL.

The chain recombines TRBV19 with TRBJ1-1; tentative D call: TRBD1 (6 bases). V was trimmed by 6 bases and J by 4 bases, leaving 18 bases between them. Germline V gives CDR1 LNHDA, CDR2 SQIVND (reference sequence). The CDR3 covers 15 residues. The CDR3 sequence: CASSRRRGGGTEAFF. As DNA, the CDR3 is TGTGCCAGTAGCCGACGGAGGGGGGGTGGCACTGAAGCTTTCTTT. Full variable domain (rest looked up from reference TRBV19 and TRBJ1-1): DGGITQSPKYLFRKEGQNVTLSCEQNLNHDAMYWYRQDPGQGLRLIYYSQIVNDFQKGDIAEGYSVSREKKESFPLTVTSAQKNPTAFYLCASSRRRGGGTEAFFGQGTRLTVV.

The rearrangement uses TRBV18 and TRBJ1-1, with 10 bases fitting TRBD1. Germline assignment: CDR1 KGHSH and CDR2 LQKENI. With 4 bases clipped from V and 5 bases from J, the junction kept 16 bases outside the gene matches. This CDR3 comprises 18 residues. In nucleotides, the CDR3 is TGTGCCAGCTCACGAACGGGACAGGGGCTTGGGGGTACGACTGAAGCTTTCTTT. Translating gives CASSRTGQGLGGTTEAFF.

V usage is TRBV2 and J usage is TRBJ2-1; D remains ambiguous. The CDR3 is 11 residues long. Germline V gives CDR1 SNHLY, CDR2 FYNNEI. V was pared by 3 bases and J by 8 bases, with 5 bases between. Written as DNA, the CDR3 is TGTGCCAGCAGTGATGGGTATGAGCAGTTCTTC. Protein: CASSDGYEQFF.

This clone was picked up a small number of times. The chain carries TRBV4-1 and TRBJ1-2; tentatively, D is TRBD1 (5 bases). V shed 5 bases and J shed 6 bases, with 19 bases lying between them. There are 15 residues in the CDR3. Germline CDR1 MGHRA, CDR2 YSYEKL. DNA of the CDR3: TGCGCCAGCAGCGGGGGGGGGACCCTCGATGATGGCTACACCTTC. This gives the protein CASSGGGTLDDGYTF.

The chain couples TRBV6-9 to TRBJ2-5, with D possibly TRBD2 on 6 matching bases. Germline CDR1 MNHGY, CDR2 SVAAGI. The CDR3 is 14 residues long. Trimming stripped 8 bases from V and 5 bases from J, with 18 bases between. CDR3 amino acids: CASGRTTLQETQYF. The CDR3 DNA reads TGTGCCAGCGGACGGACTACTCTCCAGGAGACCCAGTACTTC.

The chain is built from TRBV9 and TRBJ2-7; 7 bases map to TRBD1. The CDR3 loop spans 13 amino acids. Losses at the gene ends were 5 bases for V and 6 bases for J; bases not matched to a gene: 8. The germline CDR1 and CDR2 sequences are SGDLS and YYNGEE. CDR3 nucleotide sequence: TGTGCCAGCAGTGCTACAACAGGGGCCGAGCAGTACTTC. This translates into CASSATTGAEQYF.

CDR3 amino acids: CASRTPGTGNEQYF. DNA for the CDR3: TGTGCCAGCAGGACACCCGGGACAGGGAACGAGCAGTACTTC. The gene calls are TRBV28 and TRBJ2-7; 9 positions agree with TRBD1. Germline assignment: CDR1 MDHEN and CDR2 SYDVKM. The J segment lost 5 bases and the V segment lost 6 bases, leaving 8 bases of the junction unmatched. The CDR3 contains 14 residues.

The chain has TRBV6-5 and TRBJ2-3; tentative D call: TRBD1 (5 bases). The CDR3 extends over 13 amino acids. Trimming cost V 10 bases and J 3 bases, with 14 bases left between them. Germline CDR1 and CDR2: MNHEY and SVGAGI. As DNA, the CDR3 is TGTGCCACCGGTAGGGGTTCGACAGATACGCAGTATTTT. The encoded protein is CATGRGSTDTQYF.

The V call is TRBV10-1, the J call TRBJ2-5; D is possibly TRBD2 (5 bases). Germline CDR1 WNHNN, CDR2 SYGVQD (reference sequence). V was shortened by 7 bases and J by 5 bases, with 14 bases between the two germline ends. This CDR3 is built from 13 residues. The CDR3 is CASNAGPWETQYF. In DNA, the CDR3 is TGCGCCAGCAACGCGGGTCCGTGGGAGACCCAGTACTTC.

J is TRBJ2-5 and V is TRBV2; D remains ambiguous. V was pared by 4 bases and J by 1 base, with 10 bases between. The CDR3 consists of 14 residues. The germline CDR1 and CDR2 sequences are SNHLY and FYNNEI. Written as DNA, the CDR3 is TGTGCCAGCAGTGTCGTGACTCCCCAAGAGACCCAGTACTTC. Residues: CASSVVTPQETQYF.

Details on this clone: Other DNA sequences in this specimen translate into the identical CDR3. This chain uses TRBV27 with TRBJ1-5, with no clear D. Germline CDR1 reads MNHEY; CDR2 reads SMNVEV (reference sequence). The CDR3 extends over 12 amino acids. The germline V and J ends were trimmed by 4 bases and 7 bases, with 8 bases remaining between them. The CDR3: CASSSPGQPQHF. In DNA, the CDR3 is TGTGCCAGCAGTTCCCCCGGGCAGCCCCAGCATTTT.

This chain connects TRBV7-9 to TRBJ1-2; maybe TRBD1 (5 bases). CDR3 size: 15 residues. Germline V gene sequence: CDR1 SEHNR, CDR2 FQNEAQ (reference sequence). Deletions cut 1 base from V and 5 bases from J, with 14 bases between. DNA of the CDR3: TGTGCCAGCAGCTTAGATCGCATGGGGGTTTATGGCTACACCTTC. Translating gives CASSLDRMGVYGYTF.

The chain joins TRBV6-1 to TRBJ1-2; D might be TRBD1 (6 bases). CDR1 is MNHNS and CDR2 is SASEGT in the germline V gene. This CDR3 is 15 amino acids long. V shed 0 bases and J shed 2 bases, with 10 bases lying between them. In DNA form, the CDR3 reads TGTGCCAGCAGTGAAGCCTCGACAGGAAACTATGGCTACACCTTC. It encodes CASSEASTGNYGYTF.

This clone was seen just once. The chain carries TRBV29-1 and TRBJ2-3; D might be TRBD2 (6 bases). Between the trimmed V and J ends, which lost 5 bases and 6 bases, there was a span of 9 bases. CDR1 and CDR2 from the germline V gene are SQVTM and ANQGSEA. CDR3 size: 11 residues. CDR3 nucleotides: TGCAGCGTTCTTCGGGGGGATACGCAGTATTTT. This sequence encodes CSVLRGDTQYF.

The CDR3 reads CASSPTVQGVNIQYF. The CDR3 DNA sequence: TGTGCCAGCAGCCCTACGGTACAGGGTGTCAACATTCAGTACTTC. The chain uses TRBV7-2 and TRBJ2-4, with D possibly matching TRBD1 (6 bases). This CDR3 has 15 amino acids. From germline, CDR1 is SGHTA and CDR2 FQGNSA. The V end lost 5 bases, the J end lost 7 bases, and 18 bases lay between the germline ends.

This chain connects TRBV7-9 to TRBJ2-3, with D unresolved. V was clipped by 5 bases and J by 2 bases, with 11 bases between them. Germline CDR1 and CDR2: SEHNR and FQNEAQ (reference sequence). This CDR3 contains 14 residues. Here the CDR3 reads CASSPRALTDTQYF. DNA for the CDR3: TGTGCCAGCAGCCCCCGGGCGCTCACAGATACGCAGTATTTT.